The clone carrying this T cell receptor beta chain was observed a handful of times. What it recognizes is unknown. The data were taken from a study of identical twins. Study-level points and caveats: Beta clonotypes that were abundant in cord blood contained fewer insertions, a pattern absent from memory repertoires. Where out-of-frame alpha sequences were twin-shared, they showed excess low generation probability.

TCRdb itself ran the 5' RACE reads through MiXCR, one entry per CDR3 protein. The sample carries some 300,000 distinct CDR3 sequences, 9% to 15% recorded once. With 4 bases clipped from V and 7 bases from J, the junction kept 4 bases outside the gene matches. Germline V gene lookup returns CDR1 SGHDT and CDR2 YYEEEE. This CDR3 is built from 14 residues. The sample was also reused in another study, on yellow fever vaccine responses in identical twins.

The chain has TRBV5-6 and TRBJ2-1, with TRBD2 identical over 11 bases. This TCR was recovered from a woman aged 18-29 years in good health. Sequencing was performed on CD8+ T cells sorted from blood. The CDR3 region is CASSNSGGANEQFF. The CDR3 coding sequence is TGTGCCAGCAGCAATAGCGGGGGGGCAAATGAGCAGTTCTTC.